This T cell receptor beta chain was recorded in a study of blood T cell repertoires in COVID-19. Per germline, CDR1 SEHNR and CDR2 FQNEAQ (reference sequence). The CDR3 spans 16 residues. V gave up 4 bases and J gave up 3 bases, with 18 bases separating them. TCRdb's table, derived via immunoSEQ multiplex PCR, lists solely in-frame clones and lacks some. The repertoire consists of over 130,000 clones, with around 82% occurring once and the leading ten covering over 7%. The material sequenced was peripheral blood. The source is a human donor in a cohort sampled during active COVID-19. This chain joins TRBV7-9 and TRBJ1-1; D is possibly TRBD1 (5 bases). Here the CDR3 reads CASSSLRTSDYTEAFF. The CDR3 DNA follows: TGTGCCAGCAGCTCACTAAGGACAAGCGATTACACTGAAGCTTTCTTT.